This T cell receptor (beta chain) was sequenced in a study of OX40 agonist ivuxolimab in advanced cancers. Comments on this clone: Its specificity is not known.

Whole-study results and caveats: Nonresponders, in some cases, also had low normalized T-cell clonal expansion.

The CDR3 extends over 16 amino acids. Germline V gives CDR1 SGHTA, CDR2 FQGNSA. V shed 6 bases and J 9 bases; nucleotides not matched to a gene: 13. Method: immunoSEQ multiplex PCR; TCRdb's copy keeps in-frame clones and lacks some. The sample holds about 100,000 clones, around 93% seen once. The receptor's source is an adult with an advanced solid tumor such as melanoma, head and neck, liver or kidney cancer. The rearrangement uses TRBV7-2 and TRBJ2-5; TRBD2 matches 13 bases. The starting material was CD4+ or CD8+ T cells sorted from blood, obtained in a trial of the OX40 agonist ivuxolimab. CDR3 sequence (DNA): TGTGCCAGCAGGCCAACCGGGACTAGCGGGGAGGCGTCCCAGTACTTC. It is translated as CASRPTGTSGEASQYF.